This paragraph reports one T cell receptor (beta chain). What it recognizes is unknown. Measured with immunoSEQ multiplex PCR; TCRdb has only the in-frame clones, and not every one. The profile covers about 340,000 clones, with 70% to 90% appearing a single time and around 0.8% taken by the ten largest. This entry belongs to a study of cytomegalovirus exposure and HLA in healthy donors. Study findings and constraints: Reportedly, cytomegalovirus status was diagnosed with high sensitivity and specificity. Overall, roughly 160 TCR beta chains were annotated as cytomegalovirus-associated.

The CDR3 is 15 amino acids. The ends lost 0 bases at V and 3 bases at J; junction bases unmatched: 3. Germline V gene sequence: CDR1 LGHNA, CDR2 YSLEER. The sequenced sample consisted of PBMCs. The chain links TRBV4-3 to TRBJ2-7; 9 bases are shared with TRBD2. The source is a young woman in good health and CMV-seronegative. The CDR3 region has the DNA TGCGCCAGCAGCCAAGAGCGGGAGGGGTACTACGAGCAGTACTTC. Amino acid sequence: CASSQEREGYYEQYF.